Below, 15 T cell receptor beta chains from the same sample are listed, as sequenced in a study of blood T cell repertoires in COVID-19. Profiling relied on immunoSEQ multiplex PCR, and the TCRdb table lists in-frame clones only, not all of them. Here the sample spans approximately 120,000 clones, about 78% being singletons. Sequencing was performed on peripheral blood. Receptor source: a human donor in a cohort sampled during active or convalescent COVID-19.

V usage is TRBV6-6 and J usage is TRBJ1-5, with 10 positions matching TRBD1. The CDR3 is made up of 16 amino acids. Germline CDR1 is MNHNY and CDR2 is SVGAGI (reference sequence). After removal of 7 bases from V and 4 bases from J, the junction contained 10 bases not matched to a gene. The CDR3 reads CASIGQGGGSNQPQHF. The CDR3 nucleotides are TGTGCCAGCATCGGACAGGGGGGTGGGAGTAATCAGCCCCAGCATTTT.

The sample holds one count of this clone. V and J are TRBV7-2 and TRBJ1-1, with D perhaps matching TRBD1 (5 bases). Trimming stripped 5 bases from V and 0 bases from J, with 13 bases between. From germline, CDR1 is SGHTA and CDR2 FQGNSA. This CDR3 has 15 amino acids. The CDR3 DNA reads TGTGCCAGCAGCAGACAGCATCTTATGAACACTGAAGCTTTCTTT. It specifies CASSRQHLMNTEAFF. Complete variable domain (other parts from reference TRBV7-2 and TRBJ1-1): GAGVSQSPSNKVTEKGKDVELRCDPISGHTALYWYRQSLGQGLEFLIYFQGNSAPDKSGLPSDRFSAERTGGSVSTLTIQRTQQEDSAVYLCASSRQHLMNTEAFFGQGTRLTVV.

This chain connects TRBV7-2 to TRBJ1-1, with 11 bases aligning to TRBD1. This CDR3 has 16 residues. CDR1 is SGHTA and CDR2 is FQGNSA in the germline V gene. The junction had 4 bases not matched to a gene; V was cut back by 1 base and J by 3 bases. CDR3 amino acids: CASSLVGTGGYTEAFF. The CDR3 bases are TGTGCCAGCAGCTTAGTAGGGACAGGGGGTTACACTGAAGCTTTCTTT.

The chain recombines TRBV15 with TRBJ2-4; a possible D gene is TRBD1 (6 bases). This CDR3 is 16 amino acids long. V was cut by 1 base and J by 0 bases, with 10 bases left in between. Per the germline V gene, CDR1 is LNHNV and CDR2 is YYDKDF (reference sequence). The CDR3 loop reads CATSRGIQGAKNIQYF. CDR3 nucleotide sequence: TGTGCCACCAGCAGAGGAATACAGGGAGCCAAAAACATTCAGTACTTC. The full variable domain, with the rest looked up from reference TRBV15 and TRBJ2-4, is DAMVIQNPRYQVTQFGKPVTLSCSQTLNHNVMYWYQQKSSQAPKLLFHYYDKDFNNEADTPDNFQSRRPNTSFCFLDIRSPGLGDTAMYLCATSRGIQGAKNIQYFGAGTRLSVL.

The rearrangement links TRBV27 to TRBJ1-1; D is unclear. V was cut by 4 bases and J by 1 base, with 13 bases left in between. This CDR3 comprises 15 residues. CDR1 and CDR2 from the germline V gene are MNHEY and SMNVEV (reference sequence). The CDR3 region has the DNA TGTGCCAGCAGTTCCTATTTGGGCAGGAACACTGAAGCTTTCTTT. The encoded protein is CASSSYLGRNTEAFF.

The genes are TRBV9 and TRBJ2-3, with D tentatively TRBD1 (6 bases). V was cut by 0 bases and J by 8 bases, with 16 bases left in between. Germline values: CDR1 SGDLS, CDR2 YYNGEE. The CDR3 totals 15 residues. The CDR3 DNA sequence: TGTGCCAGCAGCGTAGAAAGGGGGTTTCAGGGTACGCAGTATTTT. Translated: CASSVERGFQGTQYF.

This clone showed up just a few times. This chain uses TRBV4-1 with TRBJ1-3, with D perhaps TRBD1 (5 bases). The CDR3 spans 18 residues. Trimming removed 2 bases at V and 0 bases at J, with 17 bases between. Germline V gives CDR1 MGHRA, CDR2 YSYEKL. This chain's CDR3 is CASSQQGLGAFSGNTIYF. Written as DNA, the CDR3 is TGCGCCAGCAGCCAACAGGGCCTAGGGGCCTTCTCTGGAAACACCATATATTTT.

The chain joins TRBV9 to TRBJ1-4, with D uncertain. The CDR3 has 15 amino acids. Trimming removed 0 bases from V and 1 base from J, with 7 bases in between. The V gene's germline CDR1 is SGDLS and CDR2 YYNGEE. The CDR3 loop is CASSVVAGTNEKLFF. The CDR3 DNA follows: TGTGCCAGCAGCGTAGTCGCAGGAACTAATGAAAAACTGTTTTTT.

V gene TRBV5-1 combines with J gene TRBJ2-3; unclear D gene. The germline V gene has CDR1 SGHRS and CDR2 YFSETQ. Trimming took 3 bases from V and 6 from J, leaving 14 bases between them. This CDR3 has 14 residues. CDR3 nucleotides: TGCGCCAGCAGCTCGTGGCCAAGTGGTGATACGCAGTATTTT. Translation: CASSSWPSGDTQYF.

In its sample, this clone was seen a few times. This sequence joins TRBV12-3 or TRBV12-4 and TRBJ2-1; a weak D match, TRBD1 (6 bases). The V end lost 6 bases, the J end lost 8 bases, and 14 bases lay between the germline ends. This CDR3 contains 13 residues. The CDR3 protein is CASSREQGYEQFF. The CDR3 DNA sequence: TGTGCCAGCAGCCGCGAACAGGGCTATGAGCAGTTCTTC.

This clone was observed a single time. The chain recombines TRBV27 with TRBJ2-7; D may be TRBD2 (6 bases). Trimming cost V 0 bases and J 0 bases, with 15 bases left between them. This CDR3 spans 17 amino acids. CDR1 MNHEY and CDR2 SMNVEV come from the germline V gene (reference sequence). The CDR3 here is CASSLSVGAGFSYEQYF. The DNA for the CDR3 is TGTGCCAGCAGTTTATCAGTCGGGGCGGGATTCTCCTACGAGCAGTACTTC.

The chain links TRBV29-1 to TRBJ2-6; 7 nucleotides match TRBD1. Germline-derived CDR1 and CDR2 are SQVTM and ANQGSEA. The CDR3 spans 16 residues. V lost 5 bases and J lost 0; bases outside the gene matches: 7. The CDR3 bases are TGCAGCGTTATCGACAGGGTTAGCTCTGGGGCCAACGTCCTGACTTTC. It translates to CSVIDRVSSGANVLTF.

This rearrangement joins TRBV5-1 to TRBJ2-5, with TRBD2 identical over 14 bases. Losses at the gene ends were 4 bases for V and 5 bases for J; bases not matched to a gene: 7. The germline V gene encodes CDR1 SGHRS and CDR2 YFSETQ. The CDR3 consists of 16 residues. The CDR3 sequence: CASSIPGLAGAETQYF. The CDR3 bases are TGCGCCAGCAGCATCCCGGGACTAGCGGGAGCGGAGACCCAGTACTTC. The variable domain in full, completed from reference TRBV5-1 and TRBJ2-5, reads KAGVTQTPRYLIKTRGQQVTLSCSPISGHRSVSWYQQTPGQGLQFLFEYFSETQRNKGNFPGRFSGRQFSNSRSEMNVSTLELGDSALYLCASSIPGLAGAETQYFGPGTRLLVL.

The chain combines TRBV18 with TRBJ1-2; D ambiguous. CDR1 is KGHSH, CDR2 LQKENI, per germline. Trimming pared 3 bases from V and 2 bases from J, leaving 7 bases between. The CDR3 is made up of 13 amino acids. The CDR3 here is CASSPAQNYGYTF. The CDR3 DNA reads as TGTGCCAGCTCACCCGCACAGAACTATGGCTACACCTTC.

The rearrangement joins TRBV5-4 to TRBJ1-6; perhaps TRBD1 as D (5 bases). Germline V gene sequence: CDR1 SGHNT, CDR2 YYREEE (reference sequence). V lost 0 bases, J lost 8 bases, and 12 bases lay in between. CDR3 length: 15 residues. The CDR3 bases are TGTGCCAGCAGCTTGGCCCAGGGTGGTGATTCACCCCTCCACTTT. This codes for CASSLAQGGDSPLHF.